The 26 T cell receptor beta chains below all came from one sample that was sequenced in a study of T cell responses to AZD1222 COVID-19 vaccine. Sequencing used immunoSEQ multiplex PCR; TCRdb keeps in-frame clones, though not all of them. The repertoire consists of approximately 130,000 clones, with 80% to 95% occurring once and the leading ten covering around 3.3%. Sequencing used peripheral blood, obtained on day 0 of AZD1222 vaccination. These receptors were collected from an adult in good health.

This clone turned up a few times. CDR3 sequence: CASSSSGGSGNTIYF. CDR3 sequence (DNA): TGTGCCAGCAGCTCTAGTGGGGGCTCTGGAAACACCATATATTTT. The V call is TRBV7-9, the J call TRBJ1-3, with D perhaps TRBD1 (5 bases). Per germline, CDR1 SEHNR and CDR2 FQNEAQ (reference sequence). The ends were cut back, 4 bases at V and 0 bases at J, with 10 bases in the middle. The CDR3 is 15 residues long.

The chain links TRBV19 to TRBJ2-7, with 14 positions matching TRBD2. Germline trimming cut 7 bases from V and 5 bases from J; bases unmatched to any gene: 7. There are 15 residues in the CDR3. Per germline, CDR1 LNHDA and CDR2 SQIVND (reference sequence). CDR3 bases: TGTGCCAGTAACGCGGGGACTAGCGGGAGCCACGAGCAGTACTTC. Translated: CASNAGTSGSHEQYF.

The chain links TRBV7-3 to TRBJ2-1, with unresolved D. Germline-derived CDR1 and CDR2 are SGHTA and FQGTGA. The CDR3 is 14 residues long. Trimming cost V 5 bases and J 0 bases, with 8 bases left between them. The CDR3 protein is CASSPTPSYNEQFF. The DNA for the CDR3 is TGTGCCAGCAGCCCAACTCCCTCCTACAATGAGCAGTTCTTC.

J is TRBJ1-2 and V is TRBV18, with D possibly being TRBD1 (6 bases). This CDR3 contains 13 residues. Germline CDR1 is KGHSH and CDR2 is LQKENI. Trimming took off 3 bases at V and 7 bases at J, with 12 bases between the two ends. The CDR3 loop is CASSPTGNFGYTF. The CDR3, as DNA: TGTGCCAGCTCACCCACAGGGAATTTTGGCTACACCTTC.

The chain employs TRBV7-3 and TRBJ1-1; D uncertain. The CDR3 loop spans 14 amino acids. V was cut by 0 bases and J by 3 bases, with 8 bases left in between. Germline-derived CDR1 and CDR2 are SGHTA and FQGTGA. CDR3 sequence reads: CASSLTRDDTEAFF. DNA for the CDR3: TGTGCCAGCAGCTTAACTAGGGATGACACTGAAGCTTTCTTT.

CDR3 residues: CASSFLGSARETQYF. CDR3 nucleotides: TGTGCCAGCAGTTTTTTGGGATCTGCTCGAGAGACCCAGTACTTC. V usage is TRBV28 and J usage is TRBJ2-5; no reliable D call. V lost 3 bases to trimming and J lost 4 bases, with 15 bases between them. Germline-derived CDR1 and CDR2 are MDHEN and SYDVKM. This CDR3 has 15 residues.

Here the CDR3 DNA reads TGTGCCAGCAGCCCCAGCGGGAGGACGGGAGATACGCAGTATTTT. Translated: CASSPSGRTGDTQYF. V usage is TRBV7-2 and J usage is TRBJ2-3; the match to TRBD2 covers 9 bases. This CDR3 has 15 amino acids. CDR1 is SGHTA and CDR2 is FQGNSA in the germline V gene. The trim removed 5 bases at V and 5 bases at J, leaving 8 bases unmatched.

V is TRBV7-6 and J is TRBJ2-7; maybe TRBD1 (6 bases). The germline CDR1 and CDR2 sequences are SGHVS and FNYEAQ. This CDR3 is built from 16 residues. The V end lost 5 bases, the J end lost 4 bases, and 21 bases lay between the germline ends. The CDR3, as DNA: TGTGCCAGCAGCACTAGGGGTCAGGGGCGGACGTACGAGCAGTACTTC. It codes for CASSTRGQGRTYEQYF.

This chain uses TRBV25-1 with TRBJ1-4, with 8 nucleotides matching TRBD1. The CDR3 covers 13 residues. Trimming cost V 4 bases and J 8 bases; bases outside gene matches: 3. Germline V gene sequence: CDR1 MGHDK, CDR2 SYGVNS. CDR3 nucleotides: TGTGCCAGCAGTGCCCGACAGGGGGAAAAACTGTTTTTT. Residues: CASSARQGEKLFF.

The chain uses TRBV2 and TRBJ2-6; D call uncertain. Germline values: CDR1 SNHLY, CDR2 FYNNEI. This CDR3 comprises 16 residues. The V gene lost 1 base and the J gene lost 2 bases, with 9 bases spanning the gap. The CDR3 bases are TGTGCCAGCAGTGAAGGGGCTAGGACTGGGGCCAACGTCCTGACTTTC. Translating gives CASSEGARTGANVLTF.

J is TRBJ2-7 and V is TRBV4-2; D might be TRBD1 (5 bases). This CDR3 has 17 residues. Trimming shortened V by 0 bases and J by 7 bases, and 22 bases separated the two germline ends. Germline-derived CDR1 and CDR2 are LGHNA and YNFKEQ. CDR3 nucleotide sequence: TGTGCCAGCAGCCAAGAGGGGCCTACGAGACCGCTGGGGGAGCAGTACTTC. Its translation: CASSQEGPTRPLGEQYF.

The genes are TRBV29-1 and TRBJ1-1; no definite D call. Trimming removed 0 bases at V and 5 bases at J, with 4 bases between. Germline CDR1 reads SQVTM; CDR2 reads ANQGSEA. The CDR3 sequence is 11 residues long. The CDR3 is CSVEDRTEAFF. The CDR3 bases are TGCAGCGTTGAAGACAGGACTGAAGCTTTCTTT.

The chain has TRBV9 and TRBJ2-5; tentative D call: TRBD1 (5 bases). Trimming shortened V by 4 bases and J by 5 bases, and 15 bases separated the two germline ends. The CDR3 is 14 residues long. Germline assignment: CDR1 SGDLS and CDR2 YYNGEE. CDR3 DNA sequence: TGTGCCAGCAGCATAGGGGTCCCGCGGGAGACCCAGTACTTC. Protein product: CASSIGVPRETQYF. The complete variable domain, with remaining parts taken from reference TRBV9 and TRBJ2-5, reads DSGVTQTPKHLITATGQRVTLRCSPRSGDLSVYWYQQSLDQGLQFLIQYYNGEERAKGNILERFSAQQFPDLHSELNLSSLELGDSALYFCASSIGVPRETQYFGPGTRLLVL.

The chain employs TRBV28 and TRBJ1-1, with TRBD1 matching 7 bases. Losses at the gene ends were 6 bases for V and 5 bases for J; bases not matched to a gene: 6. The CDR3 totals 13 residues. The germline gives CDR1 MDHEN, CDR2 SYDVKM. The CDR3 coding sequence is TGTGCCAGCAGAGGGGGCTTGGGGACTGAAGCTTTCTTT. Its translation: CASRGGLGTEAFF.

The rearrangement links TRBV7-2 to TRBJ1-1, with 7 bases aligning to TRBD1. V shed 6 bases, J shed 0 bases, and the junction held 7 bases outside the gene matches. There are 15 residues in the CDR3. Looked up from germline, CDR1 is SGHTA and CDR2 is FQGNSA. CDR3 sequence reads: CASRWDSRMNTEAFF. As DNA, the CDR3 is TGTGCCAGCAGGTGGGACAGTCGGATGAACACTGAAGCTTTCTTT.

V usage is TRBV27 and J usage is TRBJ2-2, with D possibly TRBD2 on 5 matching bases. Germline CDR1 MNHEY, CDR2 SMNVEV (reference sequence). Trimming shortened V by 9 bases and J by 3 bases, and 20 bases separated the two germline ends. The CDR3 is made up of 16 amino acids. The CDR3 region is CARAPTGIWDTGELFF. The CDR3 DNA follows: TGTGCCAGAGCCCCAACCGGGATATGGGACACCGGGGAGCTGTTTTTT.

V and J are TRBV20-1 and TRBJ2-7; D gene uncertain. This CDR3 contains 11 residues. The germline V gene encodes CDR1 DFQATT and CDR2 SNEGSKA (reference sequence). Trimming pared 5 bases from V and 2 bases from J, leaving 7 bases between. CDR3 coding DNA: TGCAGTGCTCAGGCCACCTACGAGCAGTACTTC. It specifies CSAQATYEQYF.

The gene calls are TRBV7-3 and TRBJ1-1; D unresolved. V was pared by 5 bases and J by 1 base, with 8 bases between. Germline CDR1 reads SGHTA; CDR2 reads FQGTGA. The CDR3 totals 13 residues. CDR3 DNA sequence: TGTGCCAGCAGCCTACATCAGAACACTGAAGCTTTCTTT. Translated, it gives CASSLHQNTEAFF.

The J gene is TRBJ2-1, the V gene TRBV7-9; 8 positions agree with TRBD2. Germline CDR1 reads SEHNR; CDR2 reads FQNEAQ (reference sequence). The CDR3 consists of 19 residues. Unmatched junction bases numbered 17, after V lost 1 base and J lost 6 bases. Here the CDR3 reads CASSLVSGFRAGEINEQFF. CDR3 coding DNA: TGTGCCAGCAGCTTAGTCAGCGGCTTTAGAGCGGGAGAGATCAATGAGCAGTTCTTC.

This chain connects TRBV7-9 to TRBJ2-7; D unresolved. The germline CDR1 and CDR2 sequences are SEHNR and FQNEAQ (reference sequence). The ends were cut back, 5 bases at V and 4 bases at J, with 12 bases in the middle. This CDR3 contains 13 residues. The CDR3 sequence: CASSHPSRYEQYF. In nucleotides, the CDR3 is TGTGCCAGCAGCCACCCCTCAAGGTACGAGCAGTACTTC.

The CDR3 region is CAWGDREAYEQYF. The CDR3 DNA sequence: TGTGCCTGGGGGGACAGGGAGGCCTACGAGCAGTACTTC. This chain uses TRBV30 with TRBJ2-7, with 9 positions matching TRBD1. CDR3 size: 13 residues. Germline V gene sequence: CDR1 GTSNPN, CDR2 SVGIG (reference sequence). Trimming removed 5 bases from V and 2 bases from J; junction bases left unmatched: 4.

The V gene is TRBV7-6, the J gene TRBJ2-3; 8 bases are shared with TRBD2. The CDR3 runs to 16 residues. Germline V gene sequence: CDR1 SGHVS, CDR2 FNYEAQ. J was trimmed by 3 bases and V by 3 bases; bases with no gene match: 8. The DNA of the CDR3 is TGTGCCAGCAGCTTCCAGAGCGGGAGTCGGACAGATACGCAGTATTTT. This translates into CASSFQSGSRTDTQYF.

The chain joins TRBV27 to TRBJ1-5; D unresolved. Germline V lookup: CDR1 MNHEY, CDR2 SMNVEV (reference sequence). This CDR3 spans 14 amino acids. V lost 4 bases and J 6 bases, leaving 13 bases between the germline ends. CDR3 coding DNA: TGTGCCAGCAGTTCCCCTAAATTCGGTCAGCCCCAGCATTTT. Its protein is CASSSPKFGQPQHF.

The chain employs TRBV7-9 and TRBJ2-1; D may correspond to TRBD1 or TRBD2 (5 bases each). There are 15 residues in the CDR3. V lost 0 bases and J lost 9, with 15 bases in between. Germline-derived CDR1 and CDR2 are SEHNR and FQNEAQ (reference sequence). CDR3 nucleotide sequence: TGTGCCAGCAGCTTAGCCGAGGGGCATGTATCTGAGCAGTTCTTC. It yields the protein CASSLAEGHVSEQFF.

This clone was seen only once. CDR3 region: CASSRGTSTDTQYF. The CDR3, as DNA: TGTGCCAGTAGTCGGGGTACTAGCACAGATACGCAGTATTTT. The rearrangement uses TRBV19 and TRBJ2-3, with a tentative D call TRBD2 (5 bases). The CDR3 contains 14 residues. From germline, CDR1 is LNHDA and CDR2 SQIVND (reference sequence). Trimming removed 5 bases at V and 0 bases at J, with 9 bases between.

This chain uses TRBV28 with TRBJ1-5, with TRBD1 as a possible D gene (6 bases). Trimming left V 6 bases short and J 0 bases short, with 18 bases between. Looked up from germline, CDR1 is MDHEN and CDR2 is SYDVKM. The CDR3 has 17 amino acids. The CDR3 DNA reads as TGTGCCAGCAGGACTCAGGGGCTCCTATATAGCAATCAGCCCCAGCATTTT. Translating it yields CASRTQGLLYSNQPQHF.